The source of this TCR beta chain is a study of T-cell memory formation after mild COVID-19. Study results and caveats: Contracting clones from day 15 to 85 showed balanced CD4/CD8; later expanders favored CD4+.

Only a few counts were recorded for this clonotype. The antigen remains undetermined. CDR1 is MGHRA and CDR2 is YSYEKL in the germline V gene. Trimming stripped 0 bases from V and 6 bases from J, with 15 bases between. This CDR3 contains 16 residues. With constant-segment primers, 5'RACE yielded cDNA libraries of TCR alpha and TCR beta that carried sample barcodes and UMIs. TCRdb processed the 5' RACE reads anew with MiXCR; each CDR3 protein has one entry. Of about 540,000 distinct CDR3 sequences listed, about a fifth are singletons. Sample: PBMCs or a T cell subset sorted from them (not recorded which). This chain connects TRBV4-1 to TRBJ2-1; D possibly corresponds to TRBD2 (6 bases). This receptor was identified in an adult woman who had mild COVID-19 (a few samples of this study predate the infection). Cell type and time point are not known. The CDR3 DNA is TGCGCCAGCAGCCAAGATTGGGGGGTCCGGGCCAATGAGCAGTTCTTC. Its translation: CASSQDWGVRANEQFF.